This passage covers 29 T cell receptor beta chains from one sample sequenced in a study of preoperative IRX-2 immunotherapy in early breast cancer. As to treatment: preoperative locoregional IRX-2 cytokine immunotherapy. Generated by immunoSEQ multiplex PCR, the TCRdb table keeps only in-frame clones and is missing some. The data contain around 30,000 clones, about four fifths of them singletons. Sample collection occurred from a patient treated with IRX-2 immunotherapy. These receptors were taken from a human donor with breast cancer.

The rearrangement uses TRBV18 and TRBJ1-5, with D perhaps matching TRBD1 (6 bases). This CDR3 spans 13 amino acids. V dropped 1 base and J dropped 7 bases, with 8 bases sitting between them. Germline V gives CDR1 KGHSH, CDR2 LQKENI. The CDR3 bases are TGTGCCAGCTCACCACGGGGGCAACAGCCCCAGCATTTT. Its protein is CASSPRGQQPQHF.

CDR3 sequence: CASLPGGNEKLFF. The CDR3 bases are TGTGCCAGCCTTCCAGGGGGGAATGAAAAACTGTTTTTT. The chain links TRBV28 to TRBJ1-4, with TRBD1 matching over 7 bases. With 8 bases clipped from V and 5 bases from J, the junction kept 5 bases outside the gene matches. The germline CDR1 and CDR2 sequences are MDHEN and SYDVKM. There are 13 residues in the CDR3.

The chain links TRBV11-3 to TRBJ2-7, with D possibly matching TRBD1 (7 bases). Trimming took 1 base from V and 2 from J, leaving 9 bases between them. Germline V CDR1 and CDR2: SGHNT, YENEEA. This CDR3 is built from 14 residues. The CDR3 DNA reads TGTGCCAGCAGCTTAGGCGGGACAGCCTACGAGCAGTACTTC. It specifies CASSLGGTAYEQYF.

The chain recombines TRBV18 with TRBJ2-7; possibly TRBD1 for D (6 bases). V shed 8 bases and J shed 2 bases, with 13 bases lying between them. This CDR3 contains 13 residues. The germline gives CDR1 KGHSH, CDR2 LQKENI. CDR3 protein: CASRDTNTYEQYF. CDR3 bases: TGTGCCAGCCGGGACACGAATACCTACGAGCAGTACTTC.

The chain has TRBV7-4 and TRBJ1-1; a weak D match, TRBD1 (5 bases). Trimming left V 5 bases short and J 3 bases short, with 13 bases between. The CDR3 consists of 14 residues. Germline loops: CDR1 SGHVT, CDR2 SQSDAQ. Here the CDR3 DNA reads TGTGCCAGCAGCCTTCTTCGGGGGGACACTGAAGCTTTCTTT. Protein product: CASSLLRGDTEAFF.

This clone showed up just a few times. The chain combines TRBV30 with TRBJ1-6; unclear D gene. V was cut by 3 bases and J by 7 bases, with 13 bases left in between. The CDR3 contains 14 residues. Per germline, CDR1 GTSNPN and CDR2 SVGIG (reference sequence). CDR3 sequence (DNA): TGTGCCTGGAGGACCCAAGCTCTAAATTCACCCCTCCACTTT. Protein sequence: CAWRTQALNSPLHF.

The rearrangement joins TRBV5-1 to TRBJ2-7; 11 bases align to TRBD2. This CDR3 spans 16 amino acids. The junction had 6 bases not matched to a gene; V was cut back by 4 bases and J by 0 bases. The germline V gene encodes CDR1 SGHRS and CDR2 YFSETQ. The CDR3 nucleotides are TGCGCCAGCAGCCCTGGGACTAGCGGAAGCTCCTACGAGCAGTACTTC. Residues: CASSPGTSGSSYEQYF.

The CDR3 DNA reads TGCGCCAGCAGCCAAGACGGCGCGGGACAGGGTTATGAAAAACTGTTTTTT. Translation gives CASSQDGAGQGYEKLFF. This sequence joins TRBV4-1 and TRBJ1-4; 9 nucleotides line up with TRBD1. The CDR3 has 17 residues. CDR1 and CDR2 (germline): MGHRA, YSYEKL. V was clipped by 0 bases and J by 6 bases; unmatched bases: 8.

This chain joins TRBV7-1 and TRBJ2-6, with TRBD1 identical over 7 bases. TRBV7-1 is reported as an ORF; its role is uncertain. The CDR3 extends over 16 amino acids. V shed 5 bases, J shed 4 bases, and the junction held 8 bases outside the gene matches. The CDR3 DNA is TGTGCCAGCAGCCCAGAAAGGGGGCCCGGGGCCAACGTCCTGACTTTC. Translating it yields CASSPERGPGANVLTF.

The CDR3 DNA is TGTGCCAGCAGCCAAGTCCAGGCAGCCTACGAGCAGTACTTC. Translation gives CASSQVQAAYEQYF. The genes are TRBV11-3 and TRBJ2-7; unclear D gene. The CDR3 length is 14 residues. The germline V and J ends were trimmed by 5 bases and 2 bases, with 13 bases remaining between them. CDR1 is SGHNT, CDR2 YENEEA, per germline.

This chain uses TRBV10-2 with TRBJ2-1; TRBD2 aligns across 13 bases. Germline V lookup: CDR1 WSHSY, CDR2 SAAADI. The CDR3 spans 15 residues. V shed 2 bases and J 9 bases; nucleotides not matched to a gene: 4. The chain's CDR3 is CASSEGLAGVGEQFF. CDR3 coding DNA: TGCGCCAGCAGTGAGGGACTAGCGGGAGTGGGTGAGCAGTTCTTC.

This sequence joins TRBV11-3 and TRBJ1-4; a possible D gene is TRBD1 (5 bases). The V gene's germline CDR1 is SGHNT and CDR2 YENEEA. The CDR3 totals 15 residues. V was shortened by 4 bases and J by 9 bases, with 18 bases between the two germline ends. The CDR3 is CASSWVEGPTQKLFF. DNA for the CDR3: TGTGCCAGCAGCTGGGTAGAGGGGCCGACTCAAAAACTGTTTTTT.

V and J are TRBV5-1 and TRBJ2-2, with no clear D. The CDR3 length is 16 residues. Germline CDR1 SGHRS, CDR2 YFSETQ. Deletions cut 4 bases from V and 2 bases from J, with 15 bases between. This chain's CDR3 is CASSLTGRPNTGELFF. Here the CDR3 DNA reads TGCGCCAGCAGCCTGACGGGCCGGCCTAACACCGGGGAGCTGTTTTTT.

The chain links TRBV30 to TRBJ1-2, with 8 bases that match TRBD1. The V gene's germline CDR1 is GTSNPN and CDR2 SVGIG (reference sequence). The length of the CDR3 is 12 residues. With 5 bases clipped from V and 5 bases from J, the junction kept 4 bases outside the gene matches. The CDR3 here is CAWSTGGYGYTF. Written as DNA, the CDR3 is TGTGCCTGGTCAACAGGGGGGTATGGCTACACCTTC.

This chain connects TRBV7-6 to TRBJ1-5; D not certain. Trimming took off 3 bases at V and 2 bases at J, with 17 bases between the two ends. This CDR3 is 17 amino acids long. CDR1 is SGHVS, CDR2 FNYEAQ, per germline. As DNA, the CDR3 is TGTGCCAGCAGCTTGTGGGGAAAGTCGGGAGGCAATCAGCCCCAGCATTTT. It yields the protein CASSLWGKSGGNQPQHF.

The chain couples TRBV28 to TRBJ2-3, with 9 nucleotides matching TRBD2. The CDR3 is made up of 15 amino acids. CDR1 is MDHEN, CDR2 SYDVKM, per germline. The junction had 3 bases not matched to a gene; V was cut back by 3 bases and J by 2 bases. DNA for the CDR3: TGTGCCAGCAGTTTCGGCGGGAGGGACACAGATACGCAGTATTTT. It translates to CASSFGGRDTDTQYF.

V usage is TRBV28 and J usage is TRBJ1-2; D gene unclear. Trimming pared 5 bases from V and 7 bases from J, leaving 11 bases between. Looked up from germline, CDR1 is MDHEN and CDR2 is SYDVKM. The CDR3 is 12 residues long. This chain's CDR3 is CASSLLGGGYTF. The CDR3 region has the DNA TGTGCCAGCAGTCTCCTGGGTGGTGGCTACACCTTC.

J is TRBJ1-6 and V is TRBV19; D is ambiguous. CDR3 length equals 16 residues. Looked up from germline, CDR1 is LNHDA and CDR2 is SQIVND (reference sequence). The V end was cut by 1 base, the J end by 8 bases, with 15 bases between. The CDR3 region has the DNA TGTGCCAGTAGTATAGTGTCATCCCTCCGGGATTCACCCCTCCACTTT. This codes for CASSIVSSLRDSPLHF.

This clone was counted a single time. This chain connects TRBV6-8 to TRBJ2-7; 7 nucleotides line up with TRBD2. CDR1 and CDR2 (germline): MNHGY, SAAAGT. The CDR3 extends over 15 amino acids. Trimming cost V 0 bases and J 6 bases; bases outside gene matches: 8. CDR3 loop: CASSYSRAGPSEQYF. CDR3 coding DNA: TGTGCCAGCAGTTACTCACGAGCGGGGCCCTCCGAGCAGTACTTC.

The chain links TRBV11-3 to TRBJ2-3; 7 bases agree with TRBD2. The CDR3 covers 15 residues. Per the germline V gene, CDR1 is SGHNT and CDR2 is YENEEA. The V and J ends lost 4 bases and 2 bases, in that order; junction bases with no gene match: 6. CDR3 nucleotide sequence: TGTGCCAGCAGCTACCGGGACTACATCACAGATACGCAGTATTTT. Its protein product is CASSYRDYITDTQYF. The variable domain in full, completed from reference TRBV11-3 and TRBJ2-3, reads EAGVVQSPRYKIIEKKQPVAFWCNPISGHNTLYWYLQNLGQGPELLIRYENEEAVDDSQLPKDRFSAERLKGVDSTLKIQPAELGDSAVYLCASSYRDYITDTQYFGPGTRLTVL.

A single count supports this clone. The rearrangement joins TRBV6-8 to TRBJ1-5; the D gene is possibly TRBD1 (6 bases). V lost 6 bases and J lost 7, with 19 bases in between. The CDR3 totals 15 residues. Germline V CDR1 and CDR2: MNHGY, SAAAGT. DNA of the CDR3: TGTGCCAGCAGCGACTACGGACAGAGACAACAGCCCCAGCATTTT. As protein: CASSDYGQRQQPQHF.

This rearrangement joins TRBV5-1 to TRBJ1-4, with TRBD1 as a possible D gene (5 bases). This CDR3 has 14 amino acids. Germline V lookup: CDR1 SGHRS, CDR2 YFSETQ. With 2 bases removed from V and 6 bases from J, the gap between germline ends came to 11 bases. CDR3 region: CASSFGGRDEKLFF. The CDR3 nucleotides are TGCGCCAGCAGCTTTGGGGGTCGCGATGAAAAACTGTTTTTT.

The V and J genes are TRBV11-3 and TRBJ2-1; unclear D gene. CDR1 is SGHNT, CDR2 YENEEA, per germline. The CDR3 loop spans 15 amino acids. The germline V and J ends were trimmed by 5 bases and 8 bases, with 19 bases remaining between them. The CDR3 DNA reads TGTGCCAGCAGCCCCGCTCTTATGACTGGGGATGAGCAGTTCTTC. Translation gives CASSPALMTGDEQFF.

The rearrangement uses TRBV11-3 and TRBJ2-7; TRBD1 agrees at 9 bases. Germline V gene lookup returns CDR1 SGHNT and CDR2 YENEEA. The CDR3 length is 14 residues. Losses at the gene ends were 5 bases for V and 6 bases for J; bases not matched to a gene: 8. CDR3 residues: CASSTKTGGGEQYF. The CDR3 region has the DNA TGTGCCAGCAGCACCAAGACAGGGGGAGGCGAGCAGTACTTC.

For the CDR3, the DNA is TGCGCCAGCAGCTTGATTTTAGGGACAGAGGACACCGGGGAGCTGTTTTTT. Translated, it gives CASSLILGTEDTGELFF. The chain combines TRBV5-1 with TRBJ2-2; 7 bases line up with TRBD1. The trim removed 1 base at V and 3 bases at J, leaving 9 bases unmatched. From germline, CDR1 is SGHRS and CDR2 YFSETQ. CDR3 length equals 17 residues. The whole variable domain, filled in from reference TRBV5-1 and TRBJ2-2, reads KAGVTQTPRYLIKTRGQQVTLSCSPISGHRSVSWYQQTPGQGLQFLFEYFSETQRNKGNFPGRFSGRQFSNSRSEMNVSTLELGDSALYLCASSLILGTEDTGELFFGEGSRLTVL.

V usage is TRBV6-8 and J usage is TRBJ2-3; D possibly corresponds to TRBD1 (6 bases). The length of the CDR3 is 14 residues. V shed 6 bases and J shed 3 bases, with 13 bases lying between them. From germline, CDR1 is MNHGY and CDR2 SAAAGT. CDR3 sequence reads: CASSDGQPTDTQYF. CDR3 nucleotide sequence: TGTGCCAGCAGCGACGGACAGCCTACAGATACGCAGTATTTT.

The J gene is TRBJ1-5, the V gene TRBV19, with D possibly TRBD1 on 6 matching bases. In germline, CDR1 is LNHDA, CDR2 SQIVND (reference sequence). Between the trimmed V and J ends, which lost 1 base and 4 bases, there was a span of 8 bases. The CDR3 has 14 amino acids. This CDR3 is CASSIAGANQPQHF. The CDR3 DNA sequence: TGTGCCAGTAGTATAGCAGGGGCGAATCAGCCCCAGCATTTT.

The rearrangement uses TRBV7-7 and TRBJ2-7; D is perhaps TRBD1 (6 bases). V was pared by 4 bases and J by 3 bases, with 19 bases between. CDR1 and CDR2 from the germline V gene are SSHAT and FNYEAQ (reference sequence). The CDR3 covers 16 residues. CDR3 region: CASSYTYAVGGYEQYF. In DNA, the CDR3 is TGTGCCAGCAGCTATACCTACGCGGTAGGGGGCTACGAGCAGTACTTC.

The table lists this clone with a count of one. This chain links TRBV6-8 with TRBJ2-5; D unresolved. Trimming removed 1 base at V and 3 bases at J, with 18 bases between. There are 17 residues in the CDR3. Germline V gene sequence: CDR1 MNHGY, CDR2 SAAAGT. The CDR3, as DNA: TGTGCCAGCAGTTACTTAGGGTCCCGTGATGTAGAAGAGACCCAGTACTTC. It specifies CASSYLGSRDVEETQYF.